These 6 T cell receptor beta chains share one sample of origin, sequenced in a study of human T cells and chemical hapten exposure. TCRdb itself ran the RACE reads through MiXCR, one entry per CDR3 protein. In the table there are about 120,000 distinct CDR3 sequences, about 12% of which are singletons. As for time point: patch test 1, 2 weeks after DPC sensitization. Treatment here: therapeutic diphenylcyclopropenone sensitization with weekly scalp DPC. The sample here was whole blood, taken in connection with sensitization to the hapten diphenylcyclopropenone (DPC). These receptors were obtained from a woman between 50 and 59 years old with alopecia areata. Some clones in this sample may be carry-over from other donors' samples.

This clonotype came up many times. V usage is TRBV7-9 and J usage is TRBJ1-4; a possible D gene is TRBD1 (5 bases). This CDR3 is built from 14 residues. CDR1 SEHNR and CDR2 FQNEAQ come from the germline V gene (reference sequence). Trimming shortened V by 4 bases and J by 5 bases, and 11 bases separated the two germline ends. CDR3 amino acids: CASSYDSLNEKLFF. In DNA form, the CDR3 reads TGTGCCAGCAGCTATGACAGTTTAAATGAAAAACTGTTTTTT.

As to this clonotype: The junction and the germline gene differ at one end; a read error may be behind it. The chain recombines TRBV5-1 with TRBJ1-1; 9 bases line up with TRBD1. CDR1 SGHRS and CDR2 YFSETQ come from the germline V gene. The CDR3 consists of 15 residues. CDR3 residues: CAGSWTGDHNTEAFF. CDR3 sequence (DNA): TGCGCCGGCAGCTGGACAGGGGACCATAACACTGAAGCTTTCTTT.

This clonotype was picked up a small number of times. The rearrangement links TRBV5-1 to TRBJ2-3; 8 nucleotides line up with TRBD1. Trimming took 4 bases from V and 1 from J; bases not matched to a gene: 8. The CDR3 runs 16 residues. Germline V gene data show CDR1 as SGHRS and CDR2 as YFSETQ. The CDR3 sequence: CASSHQGAVGTDTQYF. DNA for the CDR3: TGCGCCAGCAGCCATCAGGGGGCCGTTGGCACAGATACGCAGTATTTT.

At least ten counts were recorded for this clonotype. V is TRBV12-3 or TRBV12-4 and J is TRBJ1-5; TRBD1 is a possible D gene (5 bases). With 2 bases removed from V and 5 bases from J, the gap between germline ends came to 10 bases. The CDR3 covers 14 residues. This CDR3 is CASSLSTADQPQHF. The CDR3 coding sequence is TGTGCCAGCAGTTTATCGACAGCGGATCAGCCCCAGCATTTT.

The sample holds a few counts of this clonotype. The genes are TRBV6-1 and TRBJ2-7; no reliable D call. Trimming removed 4 bases from V and 2 bases from J, with 3 bases in between. The germline CDR1 and CDR2 sequences are MNHNS and SASEGT. This CDR3 is 11 amino acids long. In DNA form, the CDR3 reads TGTGCCAGCAGTGCCACCTACGAGCAGTACTTC. Its translation is CASSATYEQYF.

This clonotype came up once. The chain recombines TRBV28 with TRBJ2-7; a weak D match, TRBD1 (6 bases). The germline V gene encodes CDR1 MDHEN and CDR2 SYDVKM. This CDR3 is 15 amino acids long. Trimming removed 4 bases at V and 4 bases at J, with 17 bases between. DNA of the CDR3: TGTGCCAGCAGTTCTCGGACAGCCCGGGGTTACGAGCAGTACTTC. Translating it yields CASSSRTARGYEQYF.